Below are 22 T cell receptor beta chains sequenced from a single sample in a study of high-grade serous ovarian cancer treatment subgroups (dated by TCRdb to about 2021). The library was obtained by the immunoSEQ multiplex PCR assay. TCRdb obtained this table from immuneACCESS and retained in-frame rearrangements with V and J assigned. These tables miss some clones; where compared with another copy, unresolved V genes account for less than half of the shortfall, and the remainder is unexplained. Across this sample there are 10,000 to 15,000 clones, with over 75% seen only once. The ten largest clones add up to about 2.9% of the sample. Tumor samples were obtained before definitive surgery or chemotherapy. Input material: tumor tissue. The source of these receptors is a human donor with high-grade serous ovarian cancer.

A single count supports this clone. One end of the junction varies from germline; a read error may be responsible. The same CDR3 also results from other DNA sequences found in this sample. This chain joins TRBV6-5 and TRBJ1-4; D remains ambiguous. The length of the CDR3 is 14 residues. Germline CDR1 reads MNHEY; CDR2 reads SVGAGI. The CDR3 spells CASSYSKSNEKLFF. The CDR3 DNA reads TGTGCCAGCAGTTACTCGAAGAGTAATGAAAAGCTGTTTTTT.

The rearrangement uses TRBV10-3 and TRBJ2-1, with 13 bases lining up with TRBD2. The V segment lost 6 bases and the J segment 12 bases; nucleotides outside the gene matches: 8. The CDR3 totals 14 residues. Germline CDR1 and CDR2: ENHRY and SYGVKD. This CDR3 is CAIRGTSGELRQFF. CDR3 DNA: TGTGCCATCAGAGGGACTAGCGGGGAATTAAGGCAGTTCTTC.

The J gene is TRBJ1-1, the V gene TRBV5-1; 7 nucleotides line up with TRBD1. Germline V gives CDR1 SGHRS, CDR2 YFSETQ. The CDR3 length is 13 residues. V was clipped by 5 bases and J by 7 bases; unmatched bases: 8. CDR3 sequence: CASRTEGGFEAFF. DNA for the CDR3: TGCGCCAGCAGGACTGAAGGGGGCTTTGAAGCTTTCTTT.

CDR3 DNA sequence: TGTGCCAGCAGTCTTTTTGGACAGGGGGATGAAAAACTGTTTTTT. Amino acids: CASSLFGQGDEKLFF. V usage is TRBV28 and J usage is TRBJ1-4; 10 bases fit TRBD1. This CDR3 is 15 amino acids long. Germline V gene lookup returns CDR1 MDHEN and CDR2 SYDVKM. V lost 5 bases, J lost 6 bases, and 6 bases stayed unmatched. The complete variable domain, with remaining parts taken from reference TRBV28 and TRBJ1-4, reads DVKVTQSSRYLVKRTGEKVFLECVQDMDHENMFWYRQDPGLGLRLIYFSYDVKMKEKGDIPEGYSVSREKKERFSLILESASTNQTSMYLCASSLFGQGDEKLFFGSGTQLSVL.

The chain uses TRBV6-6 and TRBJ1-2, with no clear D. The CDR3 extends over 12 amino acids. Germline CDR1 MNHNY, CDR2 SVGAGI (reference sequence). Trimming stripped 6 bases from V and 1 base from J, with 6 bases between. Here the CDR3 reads CASSTSNYGYTF. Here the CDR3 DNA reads TGTGCCAGCAGCACAAGTAACTATGGCTACACCTTC.

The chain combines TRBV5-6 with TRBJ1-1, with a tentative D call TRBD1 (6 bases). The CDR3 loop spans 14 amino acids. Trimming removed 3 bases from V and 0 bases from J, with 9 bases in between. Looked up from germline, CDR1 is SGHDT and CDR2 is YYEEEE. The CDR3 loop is CASSWGAMNTEAFF. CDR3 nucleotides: TGTGCCAGCAGCTGGGGGGCAATGAACACTGAAGCTTTCTTT.

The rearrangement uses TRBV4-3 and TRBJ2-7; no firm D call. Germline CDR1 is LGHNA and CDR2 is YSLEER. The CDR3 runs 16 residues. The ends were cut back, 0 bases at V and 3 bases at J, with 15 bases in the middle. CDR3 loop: CASSQDAVGPLYEQYF. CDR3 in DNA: TGCGCCAGCAGCCAAGACGCCGTTGGACCTCTCTACGAGCAGTACTTC.

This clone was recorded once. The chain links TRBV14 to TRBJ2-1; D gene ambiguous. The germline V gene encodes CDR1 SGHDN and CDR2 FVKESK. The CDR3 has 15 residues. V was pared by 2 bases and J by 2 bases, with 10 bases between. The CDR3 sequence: CASSQWAAPYNEQFF. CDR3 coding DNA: TGTGCCAGCAGCCAATGGGCGGCTCCCTACAATGAGCAGTTCTTC. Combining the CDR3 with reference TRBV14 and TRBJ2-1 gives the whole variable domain EAGVTQFPSHSVIEKGQTVTLRCDPISGHDNLYWYRRVMGKEIKFLLHFVKESKQDESGMPNNRFLAERTGGTYSTLKVQPAELEDSGVYFCASSQWAAPYNEQFFGPGTRLTVL.

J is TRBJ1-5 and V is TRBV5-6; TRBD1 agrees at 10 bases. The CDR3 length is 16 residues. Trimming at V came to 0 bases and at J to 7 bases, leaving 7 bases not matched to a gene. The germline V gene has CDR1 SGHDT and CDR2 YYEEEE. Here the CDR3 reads CASSLGDRGTGQPQHF. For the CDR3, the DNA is TGTGCCAGCAGCTTGGGGGACAGGGGCACGGGGCAGCCCCAGCATTTT.

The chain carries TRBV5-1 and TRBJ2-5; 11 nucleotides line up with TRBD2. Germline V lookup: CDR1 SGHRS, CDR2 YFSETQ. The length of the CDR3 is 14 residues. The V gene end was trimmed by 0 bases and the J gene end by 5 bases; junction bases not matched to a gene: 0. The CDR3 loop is CASSLGLAGETQYF. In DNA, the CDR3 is TGCGCCAGCAGCTTGGGACTAGCGGGGGAGACCCAGTACTTC.

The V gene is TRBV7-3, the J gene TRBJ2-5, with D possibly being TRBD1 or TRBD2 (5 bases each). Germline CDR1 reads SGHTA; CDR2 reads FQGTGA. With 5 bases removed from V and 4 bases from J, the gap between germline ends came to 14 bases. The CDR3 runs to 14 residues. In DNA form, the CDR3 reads TGTGCCAGCAGCCCCCTTGGGGGTGGAGAGACCCAGTACTTC. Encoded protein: CASSPLGGGETQYF.

CDR3 region: CASSVGGWETQYF. CDR3 bases: TGTGCCAGCAGCGTTGGGGGTTGGGAGACCCAGTACTTC. This chain connects TRBV9 to TRBJ2-5, with D perhaps assigned TRBD1 or TRBD2 (5 bases each). The CDR3 spans 13 residues. Germline V CDR1 and CDR2: SGDLS, YYNGEE. Trimming removed 2 bases from V and 5 bases from J, with 10 bases in between.

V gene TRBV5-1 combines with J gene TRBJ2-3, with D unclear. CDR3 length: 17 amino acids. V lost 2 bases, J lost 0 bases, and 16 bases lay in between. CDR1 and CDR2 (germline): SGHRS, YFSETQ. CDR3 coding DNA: TGCGCCAGCAGCTTCTATCCCCAATCTACTAGCACAGATACGCAGTATTTT. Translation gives CASSFYPQSTSTDTQYF.

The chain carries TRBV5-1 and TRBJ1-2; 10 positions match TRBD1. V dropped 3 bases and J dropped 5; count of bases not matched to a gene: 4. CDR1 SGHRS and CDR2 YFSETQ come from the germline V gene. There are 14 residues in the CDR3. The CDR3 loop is CASSSLGQGYGYTF. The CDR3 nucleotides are TGCGCCAGCAGCTCCCTGGGACAGGGGTATGGCTACACCTTC.

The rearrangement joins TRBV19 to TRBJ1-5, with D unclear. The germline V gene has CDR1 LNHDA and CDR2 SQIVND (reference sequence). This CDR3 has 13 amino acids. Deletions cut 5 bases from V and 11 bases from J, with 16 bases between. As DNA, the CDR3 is TGTGCCAGTAGTCCCCGCCCGGTCTCAACCCAGCATTTT. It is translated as CASSPRPVSTQHF.

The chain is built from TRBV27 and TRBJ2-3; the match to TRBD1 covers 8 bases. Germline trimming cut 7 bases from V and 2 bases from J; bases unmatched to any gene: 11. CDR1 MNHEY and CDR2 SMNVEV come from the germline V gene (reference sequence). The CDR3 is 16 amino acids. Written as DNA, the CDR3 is TGTGCCAGCACTGACCGACAGGGGACAAACACAGATACGCAGTATTTT. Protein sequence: CASTDRQGTNTDTQYF.

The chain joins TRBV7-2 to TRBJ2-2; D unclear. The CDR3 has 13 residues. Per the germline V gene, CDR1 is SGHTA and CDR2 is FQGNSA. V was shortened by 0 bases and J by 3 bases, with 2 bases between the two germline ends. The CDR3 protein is CASSLADTGELFF. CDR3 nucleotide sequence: TGTGCCAGCAGCTTAGCGGACACCGGGGAGCTGTTTTTT.

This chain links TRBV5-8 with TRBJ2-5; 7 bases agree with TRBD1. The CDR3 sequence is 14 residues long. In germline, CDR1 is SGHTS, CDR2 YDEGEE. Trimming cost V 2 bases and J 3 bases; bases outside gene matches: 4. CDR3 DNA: TGTGCCAGCAGCTTAGGGACAGTGAAAGAGACCCAGTACTTC. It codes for CASSLGTVKETQYF. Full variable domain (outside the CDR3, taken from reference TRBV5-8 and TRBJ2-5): EAGVTQSPTHLIKTRGQQATLRCSPISGHTSVYWYQQALGLGLQFLLWYDEGEERNRGNFPPRFSGRQFPNYSSELNVNALELEDSALYLCASSLGTVKETQYFGPGTRLLVL.

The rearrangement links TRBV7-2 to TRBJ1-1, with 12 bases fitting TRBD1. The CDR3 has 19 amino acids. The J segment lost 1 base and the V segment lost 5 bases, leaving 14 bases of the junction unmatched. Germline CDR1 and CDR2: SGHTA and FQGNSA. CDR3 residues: CASSRRPPGTGGQNTEAFF. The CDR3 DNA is TGTGCCAGCAGCCGCCGGCCCCCCGGGACAGGGGGCCAGAACACTGAAGCTTTCTTT.

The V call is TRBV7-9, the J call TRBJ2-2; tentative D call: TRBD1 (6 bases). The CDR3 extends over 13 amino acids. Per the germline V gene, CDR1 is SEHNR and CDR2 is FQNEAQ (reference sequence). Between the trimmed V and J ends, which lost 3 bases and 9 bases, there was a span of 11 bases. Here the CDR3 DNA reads TGTGCCAGCAGCTTTCCAGGGGCCCGGGAGCTGTTTTTT. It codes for CASSFPGARELFF.

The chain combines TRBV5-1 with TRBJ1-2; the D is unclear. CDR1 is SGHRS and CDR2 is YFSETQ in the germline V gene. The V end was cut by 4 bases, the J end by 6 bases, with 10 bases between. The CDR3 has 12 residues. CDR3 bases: TGCGCCAGCAGCGGGTCAGAGAATGGCTACACCTTC. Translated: CASSGSENGYTF.

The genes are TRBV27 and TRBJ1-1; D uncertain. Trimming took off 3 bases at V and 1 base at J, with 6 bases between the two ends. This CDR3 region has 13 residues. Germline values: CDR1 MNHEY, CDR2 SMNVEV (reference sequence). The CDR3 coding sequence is TGTGCCAGCAGTTTTCGGAAGAACACTGAAGCTTTCTTT. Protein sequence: CASSFRKNTEAFF.